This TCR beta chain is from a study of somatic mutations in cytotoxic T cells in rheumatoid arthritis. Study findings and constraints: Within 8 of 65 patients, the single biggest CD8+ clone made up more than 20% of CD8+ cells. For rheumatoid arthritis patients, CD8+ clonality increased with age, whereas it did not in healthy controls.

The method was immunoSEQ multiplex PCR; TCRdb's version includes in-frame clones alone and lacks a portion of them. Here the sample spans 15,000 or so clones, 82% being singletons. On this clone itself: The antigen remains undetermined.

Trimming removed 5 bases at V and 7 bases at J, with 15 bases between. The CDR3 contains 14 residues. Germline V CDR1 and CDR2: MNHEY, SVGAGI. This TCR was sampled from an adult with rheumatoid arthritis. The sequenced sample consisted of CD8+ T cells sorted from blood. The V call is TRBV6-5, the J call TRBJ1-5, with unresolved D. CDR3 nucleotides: TGTGCCAGCAGTCTAGGACGGCCGGGGCAGCCCCAGCATTTT. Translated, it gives CASSLGRPGQPQHF.